The rows below give T cell receptor beta chains drawn from one sample of a study of T-cell reconstitution after alpha-beta-depleted transplantation in children. TCRdb re-analysed the PCR reads in MiXCR, keeping a single row per CDR3 protein. The data hold about 310,000 distinct CDR3 sequences, with around 20% observed a single time. Specimen: PBMCs, mostly from graft donor cells, collected 180 days after TCRalphabeta/CD19-depleted stem cell transplant. The receptors shown here come from a male patient aged 10-17 years who had a stem cell transplant for acute lymphoblastic leukemia, so the T cells may come from the graft donor. The CDR3 runs from the conserved cysteine through the conserved F or W. D genes are given only for firm matches. Where a row states a size, it is once, few, many or the class of an expanded clone; other rows omit it.

D: -
size: -
J: TRBJ2-2
V: TRBV3-1
CDR3: CASSQRRLNTGELFF
DNA: TGTGCCAGCAGCCAAAGGCGACTAAACACCGGGGAGCTGTTTTTT

D: -
size: -
J: TRBJ1-6
V: TRBV7-2
CDR3: CASSFGVTGNSPLHF
DNA: TGTGCCAGCAGCTTTGGCGTAACTGGTAATTCACCCCTCCACTTT

D: TRBD2
size: -
J: TRBJ2-1
V: TRBV7-2
CDR3: CASSLDGTSGSDEQFF
DNA: TGTGCCAGCAGCTTAGATGGGACTAGCGGGAGCGATGAGCAGTTCTTC

D: -
size: -
J: TRBJ2-7
V: TRBV27
CDR3: CASSLVERRTYEQYF
DNA: TGTGCCAGCAGTTTAGTGGAAAGAAGGACCTACGAGCAGTACTTC

D: -
size: -
J: TRBJ1-4
V: TRBV25-1
CDR3: CASSEGGIANEKLFF
DNA: TGTGCCAGCAGTGAAGGGGGGATAGCTAATGAAAAACTGTTTTTT

D: -
size: -
J: TRBJ1-2
V: TRBV29-1
CDR3: CSVETYTF
DNA: TGCAGCGTTGAGACCTACACCTTC

D: TRBD1
size: few
J: TRBJ2-7
V: TRBV11-2
CDR3: CASTPGTGYYEQYF
DNA: TGTGCCAGCACCCCCGGGACAGGGTACTACGAGCAGTACTTC

D: -
size: few
J: TRBJ2-3
V: TRBV5-1
CDR3: CASSFGSDPGLADTQYF
DNA: TGCGCCAGCAGCTTTGGAAGCGACCCCGGCCTCGCAGATACGCAGTATTTT

D: -
size: many
J: TRBJ2-7
V: TRBV4-1
CDR3: CASSQEWLAHEQYF
DNA: TGCGCCAGCAGCCAAGAATGGCTAGCCCACGAGCAGTACTTC

D: -
size: many
J: TRBJ2-5
V: TRBV6-5
CDR3: CASSNLKRSETQYF
DNA: TGTGCCAGCAGTAACCTCAAACGGTCAGAGACCCAGTACTTC

D: -
size: -
J: TRBJ2-7
V: TRBV12-3/TRBV12-4
CDR3: CASSPDRLSSYEQYF
DNA: TGTGCCAGCAGTCCTGACAGGTTGAGCTCCTACGAGCAGTACTTC

D: -
size: -
J: TRBJ2-1
V: TRBV20-1
CDR3: CSAASLAGHREQFF
DNA: TGCAGTGCTGCCTCACTAGCTGGCCACCGTGAGCAGTTCTTC

D: TRBD1
size: few
J: TRBJ2-7
V: TRBV5-1
CDR3: CASSPRPGGDYEQYF
DNA: TGCGCCAGCAGCCCGCGCCCAGGGGGTGACTACGAGCAGTACTTC

D: -
size: few
J: TRBJ2-1
V: TRBV12-3/TRBV12-4
CDR3: CASSPASNEQFF
DNA: TGTGCCAGCAGTCCAGCGTCAAACGAGCAGTTCTTC

D: -
size: few
J: TRBJ2-1
V: TRBV5-1
CDR3: CASSGGRNFYNEQFF
DNA: TGCGCCAGCAGCGGCGGGCGCAACTTTTACAATGAGCAGTTCTTC

D: TRBD1
size: -
J: TRBJ2-7
V: TRBV11-1
CDR3: CASSSVGRGLIFSYEQYF
DNA: TGTGCCAGCAGCTCTGTGGGCAGGGGGCTCATATTCTCCTACGAGCAGTACTTC

D: TRBD1
size: few
J: TRBJ2-7
V: TRBV4-2
CDR3: CASSEGQGQGYEQYF
DNA: TGTGCCAGCAGTGAAGGACAGGGGCAGGGCTACGAGCAGTACTTC

D: TRBD1
size: few
J: TRBJ2-7
V: TRBV30
CDR3: CAWSVRLGRGRYEQYF
DNA: TGTGCCTGGAGTGTACGCCTGGGCAGGGGGCGTTACGAGCAGTACTTC

D: -
size: -
J: TRBJ2-1
V: TRBV4-1
CDR3: CASRFIGGARNNEQFF
DNA: TGCGCCAGCAGGTTCATAGGAGGGGCGAGAAACAATGAGCAGTTCTTC

D: TRBD2
size: -
J: TRBJ2-5
V: TRBV5-1
CDR3: CASSSGTSGAQETQYF
DNA: TGCGCCAGCAGCTCGGGGACTAGCGGGGCCCAAGAGACCCAGTACTTC

D: TRBD2
size: -
J: TRBJ2-1
V: TRBV11-1
CDR3: CASSPTPERGVPLYNEQFF
DNA: TGTGCCAGCAGCCCTACACCAGAGCGGGGCGTTCCCCTTTACAATGAGCAGTTCTTC

D: TRBD2
size: few
J: TRBJ2-1
V: TRBV9
CDR3: CASSAGTSGSQYYNEQFF
DNA: TGTGCCAGCAGCGCCGGGACTAGCGGGAGCCAGTACTACAATGAGCAGTTCTTC

D: TRBD1
size: -
J: TRBJ2-7
V: TRBV20-1
CDR3: CSAHRDSSSFSYEQYF
DNA: TGCAGTGCCCATCGGGACAGCTCTTCTTTTTCCTACGAGCAGTACTTC

D: -
size: few
J: TRBJ2-2
V: TRBV7-8
CDR3: CASSPDSGTANTGELFF
DNA: TGTGCCAGCAGCCCGGACTCCGGGACGGCGAACACCGGGGAGCTGTTTTTT

D: -
size: -
J: TRBJ1-2
V: TRBV20-1
CDR3: CSARDKGSYGYTF
DNA: TGCAGTGCTAGAGATAAAGGATCGTATGGCTACACCTTC

D: -
size: -
J: TRBJ2-2
V: TRBV10-3
CDR3: CASSEGQWGTGELFF
DNA: TGTGCCTCCTCGGAGGGACAGTGGGGGACCGGGGAGCTGTTTTTT

D: -
size: few
J: TRBJ2-1
V: TRBV6-4
CDR3: CASSDDFFDNEQFF
DNA: TGTGCCAGCAGTGACGATTTTTTTGACAATGAGCAGTTCTTC

D: TRBD1
size: -
J: TRBJ1-2
V: TRBV10-3
CDR3: CAISERAGGRNNYGYTF
DNA: TGTGCCATCAGTGAGAGGGCAGGGGGCCGCAATAACTATGGCTACACCTTC

D: -
size: -
J: TRBJ1-1
V: TRBV3-1
CDR3: CASSQMMGRTEAFF
DNA: TGTGCCAGCAGCCAAATGATGGGTAGAACTGAAGCTTTCTTT

D: -
size: -
J: TRBJ2-2
V: TRBV7-9
CDR3: CASSHARIGELFF
DNA: TGTGCCAGCAGCCATGCGAGAATCGGGGAGCTGTTTTTT

D: -
size: -
J: TRBJ1-5
V: TRBV4-1
CDR3: CASSQEMAVHSNQPQHF
DNA: TGCGCCAGCAGCCAAGAGATGGCGGTTCATAGCAATCAGCCCCAGCATTTT

D: -
size: few
J: TRBJ2-5
V: TRBV9
CDR3: CASSVRGAETQYF
DNA: TGTGCCAGCAGCGTTCGGGGCGCCGAGACCCAGTACTTC

D: TRBD1
size: few
J: TRBJ1-1
V: TRBV9
CDR3: CASSAPGQGGTEAFF
DNA: TGTGCCAGCAGCGCCCCGGGACAGGGAGGCACTGAAGCTTTCTTT

D: -
size: -
J: TRBJ1-2
V: TRBV6-5
CDR3: CASSYLKSRGAGGYTF
DNA: TGTGCCAGCAGTTACCTTAAATCCAGGGGAGCGGGGGGCTACACCTTC

D: -
size: -
J: TRBJ2-4
V: TRBV7-2
CDR3: CASSLASGLAKNIQYF
DNA: TGTGCCAGCAGCTTAGCCTCGGGTCTAGCCAAAAACATTCAGTACTTC

D: TRBD1
size: -
J: TRBJ2-1
V: TRBV27
CDR3: CASSFGTGWIDEQFF
DNA: TGTGCCAGCAGTTTCGGGACAGGGTGGATAGATGAGCAGTTCTTC

D: TRBD1
size: -
J: TRBJ1-5
V: TRBV24-1
CDR3: CATSGDSGNQPQHF
DNA: TGTGCCACCAGTGGGGACAGTGGCAATCAGCCCCAGCATTTT

D: -
size: few
J: TRBJ2-2
V: TRBV7-3
CDR3: CASSLDRINTGELFF
DNA: TGTGCCAGCAGCCTTGACAGGATCAACACCGGGGAGCTGTTTTTT

D: -
size: many
J: TRBJ2-3
V: TRBV25-1
CDR3: CASSLQGSTDTQYF
DNA: TGTGCCAGCAGCTTACAGGGCAGCACAGATACGCAGTATTTT

D: TRBD2
size: -
J: TRBJ2-7
V: TRBV27
CDR3: CAIGPGGTPSYEQYF
DNA: TGTGCCATCGGGCCGGGAGGGACACCCTCCTACGAGCAGTACTTC

D: -
size: -
J: TRBJ2-1
V: TRBV10-1
CDR3: CASSEGNEQFF
DNA: TGCGCCAGCAGCGAGGGGAATGAGCAGTTCTTC

D: TRBD2
size: once
J: TRBJ2-7
V: TRBV6-5
CDR3: CASSYRTSGSSYEQYF
DNA: TGTGCCAGCAGTTACCGGACTAGCGGGAGCTCCTACGAGCAGTACTTC